The rows below give T cell receptor beta chains drawn from one sample of a study of response to subunit inactivated influenza vaccine. TCRdb reprocessed the RT-PCR reads with MiXCR, giving one entry per CDR3 protein. The table includes fewer than 650,000 distinct CDR3 sequences, roughly 13% detected once. The sample consisted of PBMCs from blood, taken 35 to 45 days after vaccination. The receptors come from a man in his forties or fifties who received an inactivated influenza vaccine. CDR3s include the opening cysteine and the closing phenylalanine or tryptophan. Each record gives: V gene, J gene, D gene, clone size, CDR3 DNA, CDR3 protein. D genes are given only for firm matches. Expanded clones get a size class; other rows say once, few or many, or leave the size out.

TRBV28	TRBJ2-5	TRBD1	NA	TGTGCCAGTTCCCGGGACAGGGGACCTTACACCCAAGAGACCCAGTACTTC	CASSRDRGPYTQETQYF
TRBV4-2	TRBJ2-1	TRBD2	few	TGTGCCAGCAGCCAAGGGGGCCTAGCGGGGGGCATATACAATGAGCAGTTCTTC	CASSQGGLAGGIYNEQFF
TRBV6-2/TRBV6-3	TRBJ2-1	NA	NA	TGTGCCAGCAGTTACCAGGGTTTGTTAATCAATGAGCAGTTCTTC	CASSYQGLLINEQFF
TRBV12-3/TRBV12-4	TRBJ2-3	NA	NA	TGTGCCAGCACCATAGGTGGTCTTGGCTCAGATACGCAGTATTTT	CASTIGGLGSDTQYF
TRBV20-1	TRBJ2-3	TRBD2	few	TGCAGTGCTATTAGCGGGGTGGGGACAGATACGCAGTATTTT	CSAISGVGTDTQYF
TRBV28	TRBJ1-2	NA	few	TGTGCCAGCAGTAGCCACCAGGGAGAGGATGGCTACACCTTC	CASSSHQGEDGYTF
TRBV4-3	TRBJ2-7	TRBD2	many	TGCGCCAGCAGCCAAGATCTAGGACGTGGACTAGCGAACCACGAGCAGTACTTC	CASSQDLGRGLANHEQYF
TRBV27	TRBJ2-7	NA	NA	TGTGCCAGCCGGAAGACCTATCCACAAGGGCCTGACGCCTACGAGCAGTACTTC	CASRKTYPQGPDAYEQYF
TRBV28	TRBJ2-7	NA	few	TGTGCCAGCAGTCCCGGGGAGACAGGCTACGAGCAGTACTTC	CASSPGETGYEQYF
TRBV5-1	TRBJ2-1	TRBD2	few	TGCGCCAGCAGCACCTCGGGGCTAGCGGGGGGGAATGAGCAGTTCTTC	CASSTSGLAGGNEQFF
TRBV11-2	TRBJ2-5	NA	NA	TGTGCCAGCAGCTTAGGGACCGGGACACCGCAAGAGACCCAGTACTTC	CASSLGTGTPQETQYF
TRBV5-1	TRBJ2-5	TRBD1	few	TGCGCCAGCAGGAAGGGACAGGGGGAAGAGACCCAGTACTTC	CASRKGQGEETQYF
TRBV12-3/TRBV12-4	TRBJ1-4	NA	many	TGTGCCAGCAGCTTCATTGCAACTAATGAAAAACTGTTTTTT	CASSFIATNEKLFF
TRBV2	TRBJ2-5	NA	NA	TGTGCCAGCCTTTTAATGGGGAGTGGAGAGACCCAGTACTTC	CASLLMGSGETQYF
TRBV12-3/TRBV12-4	TRBJ2-3	NA	NA	TGTGCCAGCAGCTCAGGGTCAGATACGCAGTATTTT	CASSSGSDTQYF
TRBV14	TRBJ2-1	NA	NA	TGTGCCAGCAGCCAGTCCTACGGACTTAGCTCCTACAATGAGCAGTTCTTC	CASSQSYGLSSYNEQFF
TRBV18	TRBJ2-3	TRBD1	few	TGTGCCAGCTCAGACTTCCGGGACAGGCTTCTCACAGATACGCAGTATTTT	CASSDFRDRLLTDTQYF
TRBV24-1	TRBJ2-1	NA	NA	TGTGCCACCAGTGGTTTGCCAGGGGCGAACTACAATGAGCAGTTCTTC	CATSGLPGANYNEQFF
TRBV6-2/TRBV6-3	TRBJ2-7	TRBD2	many	TGTGCCAGCAGTTCTAGCGGGAGGGCAGTCTACGAGCAGTACTTC	CASSSSGRAVYEQYF
TRBV24-1	TRBJ1-1	NA	NA	TGTGCCACCAGTGACGTTGGACACCATGAAGCTTTCTTT	CATSDVGHHEAFF
TRBV11-2	TRBJ2-7	NA	few	TGTGCCAGCAGCTTCTCCCGCCCCCTCGAGCAGTACTTC	CASSFSRPLEQYF
TRBV4-3	TRBJ1-2	NA	NA	TGCGCCAGCAGCCAAGAGGCGCTTCCCAACTATGGCTACACCTTC	CASSQEALPNYGYTF
TRBV5-6	TRBJ2-1	TRBD2	few	TGTGCCAGCAGCTTAGACCTAGCGGACTCCTACAATGAGCAGTTCTTC	CASSLDLADSYNEQFF
TRBV9	TRBJ2-7	NA	NA	TGTGCCAGCAGCCCGTCGCTTGGCTACGAGCAGTACTTC	CASSPSLGYEQYF
TRBV19	TRBJ2-1	TRBD2	few	TGTGCAAGTGGGTGGGGACTAGTACATAATGAGCAGTTCTTC	CASGWGLVHNEQFF
TRBV12-3/TRBV12-4	TRBJ2-7	NA	many	TGTGCCAGCAGTCCGACCGGCCCCCGACTAGGTACTGGTATGAACTTC	CASSPTGPRLGTGMNF
TRBV20-1	TRBJ1-6	NA	NA	TGCAGTGCTCGCCGGGACGGAAATTCACCCCTCCACTTT	CSARRDGNSPLHF
TRBV20-1	TRBJ1-4	NA	NA	TGCGGCCTGACACAGACTAATGAAAAACTGTTTTTT	CGLTQTNEKLFF
TRBV29-1	TRBJ2-7	TRBD2	few	TGCAGCGTGGGAGGGGACCGATACGAGCAGTACTTC	CSVGGDRYEQYF
TRBV5-6	TRBJ2-1	TRBD2	many	TGTGCCAGCAGCTTGGATTTGATGGTCAGCGGGAGAAACAATGAGCAGTTCTTC	CASSLDLMVSGRNNEQFF
TRBV5-1	TRBJ1-1	NA	many	TGCGCCAGCAGCTTGGCCAGCTTGAACACTGAAGCTTTCTTT	CASSLASLNTEAFF
TRBV3-1	TRBJ2-2	NA	once	TGTGCCAGCAGCCGACAAAGGACGAACACCGGGGAGCTGTTTTTT	CASSRQRTNTGELFF
TRBV6-2/TRBV6-3	TRBJ2-2	NA	few	TGTGCCAGCGGCCCACTAAGCTACACCGGGGAGCTGTTTTTT	CASGPLSYTGELFF
TRBV12-3/TRBV12-4	TRBJ2-2	NA	NA	TGTGCCAGCAACCGACGGAACACCGGGGAGCTGTTTTTT	CASNRRNTGELFF
TRBV6-2/TRBV6-3	TRBJ2-5	TRBD1	NA	TGTGCCAGCAGGCCGGGACAGGGGCAATGGAAGACCCAGTACTTC	CASRPGQGQWKTQYF
TRBV7-2	TRBJ1-2	NA	NA	TGTGCCAGCAGCAACCGGGACGGAGGTGGCTACACCTTC	CASSNRDGGGYTF
TRBV5-6	TRBJ2-3	NA	NA	TGTGCCAGCAGCTTGAGGTGGTCAGATACGCAGTATTTT	CASSLRWSDTQYF
TRBV6-5	TRBJ2-2	TRBD1	few	TGTGCCAGCAGTTATCAGGGGGCTAGCACCGGGGAGCTGTTTTTT	CASSYQGASTGELFF
TRBV10-3	TRBJ2-4	TRBD2	NA	TGTGCCATCAGTGAGTCTAGCGGGAGTAAAAACATTCAGTACTTC	CAISESSGSKNIQYF
TRBV11-2	TRBJ2-1	NA	few	TGTGCCAGCAGCTTAGAACGGGACGGATACAATGAGCAGTTCTTC	CASSLERDGYNEQFF
TRBV12-3/TRBV12-4	TRBJ2-1	NA	NA	TGTGCCAGCAGTTTAGGCGCTTTAAGCTCCTACAATGAGCAGTTCTTC	CASSLGALSSYNEQFF
TRBV28	TRBJ1-1	NA	NA	TGTGCCAGTCACGGGGACACGGTGAACACTGAAGCTTTCTTT	CASHGDTVNTEAFF
TRBV12-3/TRBV12-4	TRBJ2-7	NA	few	TGTGCCAGCAGTATCTCGGGGGAGCAGTACTTC	CASSISGEQYF
TRBV12-3/TRBV12-4	TRBJ2-7	NA	NA	TGTGCCAGCGGGCGAAGCCCGGCCTCCTACGAGCAGTACTTC	CASGRSPASYEQYF
TRBV7-2	TRBJ1-1	NA	NA	TGTGCCAGCAGCTTGGCGGGGTTGAGCACTGAAGCTTTCTTT	CASSLAGLSTEAFF
TRBV12-3/TRBV12-4	TRBJ2-1	TRBD2	many	TGTGCCAGCAGTTTTGGCCGACTAGCGGGGTTTACAACACAGTTCTTC	CASSFGRLAGFTTQFF